The 20 T cell receptor beta chains given below trace back to one sample, sequenced in a study of CD8+ T cells in alopecia areata. It was cDNA, reverse transcribed from extracted RNA, that served as the sequencing template. The method was immunoSEQ multiplex PCR; TCRdb's version includes in-frame clones alone and lacks a portion of them. The sample carries 150,000 to 200,000 clones, approximately 52% recorded once. Treatment in this sample: oral pan-JAK inhibitor, 5-10 mg twice daily. The sequences come from CD4+ T cells sorted from blood, collected at approximately week 60, from a patient treated with tofacitinib. The receptors shown here come from a human donor with alopecia areata.

The chain employs TRBV7-9 and TRBJ1-4; 7 nucleotides match TRBD1. Unmatched junction bases numbered 8, after V lost 6 bases and J lost 7 bases. CDR3 length equals 14 residues. Per the germline V gene, CDR1 is SEHNR and CDR2 is FQNEAQ (reference sequence). CDR3 in DNA: TGTGCCAGCAGTCTACAGGGGATCGGTGAAAAACTGTTTTTT. Protein sequence: CASSLQGIGEKLFF.

This clone was counted only a few times. The chain uses TRBV5-1 and TRBJ2-1; possibly TRBD1 or TRBD2 for D (5 bases each). CDR3 size: 15 residues. Trimming stripped 4 bases from V and 11 bases from J, with 22 bases between. The germline CDR1 and CDR2 sequences are SGHRS and YFSETQ. The CDR3, as DNA: TGCGCCAGCAGCGCGGATTTCTCATCGGGGCAGAAGCAGTTCTTC. This sequence encodes CASSADFSSGQKQFF. The variable domain in full, with the rest retrieved from reference TRBV5-1 and TRBJ2-1, is KAGVTQTPRYLIKTRGQQVTLSCSPISGHRSVSWYQQTPGQGLQFLFEYFSETQRNKGNFPGRFSGRQFSNSRSEMNVSTLELGDSALYLCASSADFSSGQKQFFGPGTRLTVL.

Worth noting for this clone: Other nucleotide sequences in the sample specify the same CDR3. The gene calls are TRBV29-1 and TRBJ1-1; the match to TRBD1 covers 8 bases. Germline-derived CDR1 and CDR2 are SQVTM and ANQGSEA. J was trimmed by 5 bases and V by 3 bases; bases with no gene match: 2. There are 12 residues in the CDR3. CDR3 sequence reads: CSVDRGHTEAFF. The CDR3 nucleotides are TGCAGCGTTGACAGGGGGCATACTGAAGCTTTCTTT. The whole variable domain, filled in from reference TRBV29-1 and TRBJ1-1, reads SAVISQKPSRDICQRGTSLTIQCQVDSQVTMMFWYRQQPGQSLTLIATANQGSEATYESGFVIDKFPISRPNLTFSTLTVSNMSPEDSSIYLCSVDRGHTEAFFGQGTRLTVV.

This clone came up a few times. The V call is TRBV19, the J call TRBJ2-7; 10 nucleotides align to TRBD2. The CDR3 runs 15 residues. CDR1 and CDR2 from the germline V gene are LNHDA and SQIVND (reference sequence). V shed 8 bases, J shed 3 bases, and the junction held 10 bases outside the gene matches. This CDR3 reads CASGLGASGGYEQYF. The CDR3 DNA is TGTGCCAGTGGGCTCGGGGCTAGCGGGGGCTACGAGCAGTACTTC.

This clone was observed a few times. The gene calls are TRBV6-1 and TRBJ2-7; 10 nucleotides match TRBD1. CDR1 and CDR2 from the germline V gene are MNHNS and SASEGT. CDR3 length: 14 residues. J gave up 3 bases and V 6 bases, and 5 bases lay outside the gene matches. CDR3 sequence reads: CASRETGGNYEQYF. The CDR3 nucleotides read TGTGCCAGCAGGGAGACAGGGGGCAACTACGAGCAGTACTTC.

This chain uses TRBV29-1 with TRBJ1-2, with D uncertain. V was trimmed by 3 bases and J by 4 bases, leaving 9 bases between them. CDR3 size: 12 residues. Looked up from germline, CDR1 is SQVTM and CDR2 is ANQGSEA. The CDR3 loop is CSVDTVPYGYTF. In DNA, the CDR3 is TGCAGCGTTGATACAGTCCCCTATGGCTACACCTTC. Complete variable domain (other parts from reference TRBV29-1 and TRBJ1-2): SAVISQKPSRDICQRGTSLTIQCQVDSQVTMMFWYRQQPGQSLTLIATANQGSEATYESGFVIDKFPISRPNLTFSTLTVSNMSPEDSSIYLCSVDTVPYGYTFGSGTRLTVV.

Here the CDR3 DNA reads TGCAGCGTTGAGCAGATGAACACTGAAGCTTTCTTT. Translated, it gives CSVEQMNTEAFF. The chain employs TRBV29-1 and TRBJ1-1; D remains unclear. The CDR3 extends over 12 amino acids. Germline lookup yields CDR1 SQVTM and CDR2 ANQGSEA. V dropped 3 bases and J dropped 0 bases, with 5 bases sitting between them. Using reference TRBV29-1 and TRBJ1-1 for the parts outside the CDR3, the full variable domain is SAVISQKPSRDICQRGTSLTIQCQVDSQVTMMFWYRQQPGQSLTLIATANQGSEATYESGFVIDKFPISRPNLTFSTLTVSNMSPEDSSIYLCSVEQMNTEAFFGQGTRLTVV.

The chain recombines TRBV6-6 with TRBJ1-1; D gene unclear. CDR1 is MNHNY, CDR2 SVGAGI, per germline (reference sequence). Trimming cost V 3 bases and J 1 base, with 12 bases left between them. This CDR3 is built from 15 residues. The CDR3 DNA reads as TGTGCCAGCAGTTATCAAGTAACAAGGAACACTGAAGCTTTCTTT. Translation gives CASSYQVTRNTEAFF.

The rearrangement links TRBV7-9 to TRBJ2-3; a weak D match, TRBD1 (5 bases). Germline lookup yields CDR1 SEHNR and CDR2 FQNEAQ (reference sequence). V was pared by 4 bases and J by 0 bases, with 11 bases between. The CDR3 is 15 residues long. In DNA form, the CDR3 reads TGTGCCAGCAGCTCGACAGTTGCTAGCACAGATACGCAGTATTTT. It specifies CASSSTVASTDTQYF.

The chain recombines TRBV30 with TRBJ2-3; TRBD1 matches at 7 bases. Germline V gene sequence: CDR1 GTSNPN, CDR2 SVGIG (reference sequence). V lost 2 bases to trimming and J lost 7 bases; unmatched junction nucleotides: 3. The CDR3 is made up of 12 amino acids. CDR3 amino acids: CAWSRDRNTQYF. CDR3 bases: TGTGCCTGGAGTAGGGACAGAAATACGCAGTATTTT.

The chain combines TRBV5-1 with TRBJ2-1; TRBD2 matches at 10 bases. In germline, CDR1 is SGHRS, CDR2 YFSETQ. After removal of 7 bases from V and 5 bases from J, the junction contained 9 bases not matched to a gene. This CDR3 comprises 15 residues. DNA of the CDR3: TGCGCCAGCCCCGCGAAGCTAGCGGGGGACAATGAGCAGTTCTTC. It yields the protein CASPAKLAGDNEQFF. Combining the CDR3 with reference TRBV5-1 and TRBJ2-1 gives the whole variable domain KAGVTQTPRYLIKTRGQQVTLSCSPISGHRSVSWYQQTPGQGLQFLFEYFSETQRNKGNFPGRFSGRQFSNSRSEMNVSTLELGDSALYLCASPAKLAGDNEQFFGPGTRLTVL.

This chain links TRBV27 with TRBJ1-2; D is ambiguous. The CDR3 is made up of 13 amino acids. Germline CDR1 and CDR2: MNHEY and SMNVEV (reference sequence). V was cut by 1 base and J by 2 bases, with 5 bases left in between. CDR3 sequence reads: CASSLLPNYGYTF. The CDR3 DNA follows: TGTGCCAGCAGTTTATTACCGAACTATGGCTACACCTTC.

The gene calls are TRBV5-1 and TRBJ2-3; D may be TRBD2 (5 bases). V dropped 3 bases and J dropped 1 base, with 12 bases sitting between them. CDR1 SGHRS and CDR2 YFSETQ come from the germline V gene. The CDR3 has 15 amino acids. The CDR3 reads CASSSDGIGTDTQYF. CDR3 bases: TGCGCCAGCAGCTCCGACGGGATCGGCACAGATACGCAGTATTTT.

This clone was counted a few times. V is TRBV4-1 and J is TRBJ2-3; the match to TRBD2 covers 11 bases. The CDR3 covers 19 residues. Germline CDR1 is MGHRA and CDR2 is YSYEKL. V was clipped by 1 base and J by 3 bases; unmatched bases: 12. CDR3 protein: CASSQAKSSGGAKTDTQYF. The CDR3, as DNA: TGCGCCAGCAGCCAAGCCAAAAGTAGCGGGGGGGCGAAGACAGATACGCAGTATTTT.

The chain is built from TRBV13 and TRBJ2-1, with D maybe TRBD2 (6 bases). The CDR3 length is 17 residues. Germline CDR1 is PRHDT and CDR2 is FYEKMQ (reference sequence). V gave up 4 bases and J gave up 8 bases, with 24 bases separating them. CDR3 loop: CASSSLIGGTGFDEQFF. The CDR3 DNA reads as TGTGCCAGCAGCTCCCTTATAGGCGGGACGGGATTCGATGAGCAGTTCTTC. Drawing the rest from reference TRBV13 and TRBJ2-1, the complete variable domain is AAGVIQSPRHLIKEKRETATLKCYPIPRHDTVYWYQQGPGQDPQFLISFYEKMQSDKGSIPDRFSAQQFSDYHSELNMSSLELGDSALYFCASSSLIGGTGFDEQFFGPGTRLTVL.

This clone was found a few times. This CDR3 reads CASSQVSTGTGGYEQYF. CDR3 sequence (DNA): TGTGCCAGCAGCCAAGTGAGCACCGGGACAGGGGGCTACGAGCAGTACTTC. This chain connects TRBV4-2 to TRBJ2-7; TRBD1 aligns across 11 bases. The CDR3 spans 17 residues. V dropped 1 base and J dropped 3; count of bases not matched to a gene: 8. Germline loops: CDR1 LGHNA, CDR2 YNFKEQ.

This chain links TRBV30 with TRBJ1-5, with D unclear. This CDR3 spans 12 amino acids. In germline, CDR1 is GTSNPN, CDR2 SVGIG (reference sequence). The V and J ends lost 2 bases and 3 bases respectively, with 5 bases between them. CDR3 sequence (DNA): TGTGCCTGGAGTCCCAACAATCAGCCCCAGCATTTT. Its translation: CAWSPNNQPQHF.

This clone was counted only a few times. This chain connects TRBV9 to TRBJ1-4; TRBD1 matches at 10 bases. Trimming at V came to 4 bases and at J to 7 bases, leaving 7 bases not matched to a gene. Germline CDR1 SGDLS, CDR2 YYNGEE. The CDR3 covers 15 residues. CDR3 in amino acids: CASSPDRGPVEKLFF. In DNA form, the CDR3 reads TGTGCCAGCAGCCCTGACAGGGGGCCGGTTGAAAAACTGTTTTTT.

The rearrangement uses TRBV19 and TRBJ2-7; D gene uncertain. The CDR3 extends over 12 amino acids. Trimming cost V 6 bases and J 0 bases, with 6 bases left between them. Germline V gives CDR1 LNHDA, CDR2 SQIVND (reference sequence). The CDR3 here is CASSESSYEQYF. The DNA of the CDR3 is TGTGCCAGTAGCGAGAGCTCCTACGAGCAGTACTTC.

This clone has more than one count but fewer than ten. The V and J genes are TRBV4-1 and TRBJ1-5; the D is unclear. This CDR3 contains 14 residues. Looked up from germline, CDR1 is MGHRA and CDR2 is YSYEKL. V dropped 2 bases and J dropped 1 base, with 6 bases sitting between them. Written as DNA, the CDR3 is TGCGCCAGCAGCCAACCCCACAGCAATCAGCCCCAGCATTTT. Translation: CASSQPHSNQPQHF.